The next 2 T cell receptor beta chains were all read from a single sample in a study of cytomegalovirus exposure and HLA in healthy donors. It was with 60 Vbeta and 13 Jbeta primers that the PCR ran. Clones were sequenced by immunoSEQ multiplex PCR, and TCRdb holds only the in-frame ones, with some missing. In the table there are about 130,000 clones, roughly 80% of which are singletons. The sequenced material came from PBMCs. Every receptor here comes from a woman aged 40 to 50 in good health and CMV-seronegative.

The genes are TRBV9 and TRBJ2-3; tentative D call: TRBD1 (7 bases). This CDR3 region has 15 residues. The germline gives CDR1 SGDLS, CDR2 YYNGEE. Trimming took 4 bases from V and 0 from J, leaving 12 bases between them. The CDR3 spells CASSTQGTSTDTQYF. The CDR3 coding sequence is TGTGCCAGCAGCACACAGGGGACTAGCACAGATACGCAGTATTTT.

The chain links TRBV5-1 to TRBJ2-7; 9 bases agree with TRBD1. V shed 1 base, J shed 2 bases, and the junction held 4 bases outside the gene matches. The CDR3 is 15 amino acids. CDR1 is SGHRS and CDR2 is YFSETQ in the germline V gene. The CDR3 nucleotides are TGCGCCAGCAGCTTGTGGACAGGGGATACCTACGAGCAGTACTTC. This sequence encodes CASSLWTGDTYEQYF.